This T cell receptor beta chain derives from a study of blood T cell repertoires in COVID-19. Study at large: Both acute and convalescent COVID-19 samples were obtained from the United States, Italy and Spain.

V lost 10 bases to trimming and J lost 4 bases; unmatched junction nucleotides: 6. The germline V gene encodes CDR1 SNHLY and CDR2 FYNNEI. CDR3 length equals 14 residues. Participant age was roughly 18 to 95 years, and participants resided in about two dozen US areas. Researchers sorted participants into cohorts using their self-reported clinical history. Under the authors' procedure: How many nucleated cells were present was estimated from reference gene primer amplification. Clones were sequenced by immunoSEQ multiplex PCR, and TCRdb holds only the in-frame ones, with some missing. V, J and clone size are those of that table, while D and trimming were read from the DNA. The repertoire holds roughly 310,000 clones, with 89% as singletons.

Specimen: PBMCs or T cells enriched from blood (not recorded which). The TCR originated in a woman in her thirties or forties who had recovered from COVID-19. The gene calls are TRBV2 and TRBJ2-5; TRBD2 matches at 13 bases. The CDR3 loop is CATRLAGGVETQYF. The CDR3, as DNA: TGTGCCACCCGACTAGCGGGAGGAGTAGAGACCCAGTACTTC.